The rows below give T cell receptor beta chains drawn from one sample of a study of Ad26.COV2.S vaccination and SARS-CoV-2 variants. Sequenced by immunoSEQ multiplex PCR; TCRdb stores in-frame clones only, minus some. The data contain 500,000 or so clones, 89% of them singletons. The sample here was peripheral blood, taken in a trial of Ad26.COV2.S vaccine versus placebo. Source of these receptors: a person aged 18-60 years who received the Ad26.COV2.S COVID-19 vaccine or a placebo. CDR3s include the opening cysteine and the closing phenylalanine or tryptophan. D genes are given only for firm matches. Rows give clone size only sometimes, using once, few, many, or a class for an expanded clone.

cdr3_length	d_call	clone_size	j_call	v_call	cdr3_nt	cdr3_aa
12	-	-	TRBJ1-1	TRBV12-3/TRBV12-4	TGTGCCAGCACCTTAGGGGGGCGGCAAGCTTTCTTT	CASTLGGRQAFF
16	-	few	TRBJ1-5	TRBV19	TGTGCCAGTAGTATCCAAACAGGGAACAGCAATCAGCCCCAGCATTTT	CASSIQTGNSNQPQHF
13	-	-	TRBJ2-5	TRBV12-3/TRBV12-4	TGTGCCAGCACCAGGACAGCCCAAGAGACCCAGTACTTC	CASTRTAQETQYF
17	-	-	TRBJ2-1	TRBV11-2	TGTGCCAGCAGCTTACTATCCGGCCGTCGCGCCCACAATGAGCAGTTCTTC	CASSLLSGRRAHNEQFF
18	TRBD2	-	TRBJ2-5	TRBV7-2	TGTGCCAGCAGCTTCCTCGCGAGGTGGACTAGCCCCCAAGAGACCCAGTACTTC	CASSFLARWTSPQETQYF
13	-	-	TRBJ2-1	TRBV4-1	TGCGCCAGCAGCCGGCTATTATACAATGAGCAGTTCTTC	CASSRLLYNEQFF
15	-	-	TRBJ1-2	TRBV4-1	TGCGCCAGCAGCCAAGGGACGGGACGGATCATGAGCTACACCTTC	CASSQGTGRIMSYTF
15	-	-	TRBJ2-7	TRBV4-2	TGTGCCAGCAGCCAAGACAAGCAGGGCATCGGGCCTGGATACTTC	CASSQDKQGIGPGYF
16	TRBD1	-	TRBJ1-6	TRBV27	TGTGCCAGCAGTCGGGGGACAGGGCGGCATAATTCACCCCTCCACTTT	CASSRGTGRHNSPLHF
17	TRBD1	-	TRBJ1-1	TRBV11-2	TGTGCCAGCAGCTCCTCTAGAGGGGGCGAGGTGAACACTGAAGCTTTCTTT	CASSSSRGGEVNTEAFF
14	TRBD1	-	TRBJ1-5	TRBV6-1	TGTGCCAGCAGTGAGCAGGGACAGCAACAGCCCCAGCATTTT	CASSEQGQQQPQHF
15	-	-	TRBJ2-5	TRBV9	TGTGCCAGCAGCGCAAGGGGCTGGGGGGCAGAGACCCAGTACTTC	CASSARGWGAETQYF
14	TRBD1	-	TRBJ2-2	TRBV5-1	TGCGCCAGCAGGCTACAGGGGGACACCGGGGAGCTGTTTTTT	CASRLQGDTGELFF
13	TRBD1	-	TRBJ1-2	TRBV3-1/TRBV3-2	TGTGCCAGCAGCCAAGGACAGGGCCACGGCTACACCTTC	CASSQGQGHGYTF
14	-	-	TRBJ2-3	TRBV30	TGTGCCTGGAGTGTCGGGGCCTCGACAGATACGCAGTATTTT	CAWSVGASTDTQYF
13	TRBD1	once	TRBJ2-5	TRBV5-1	TGCGCCAGCAGCTCACAGGGGAAAGAGACCCAGTACTTC	CASSSQGKETQYF
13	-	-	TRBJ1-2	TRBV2	TGTGCCAGCAGTGAACAGGGGCGCGGAGGCTACACCTTC	CASSEQGRGGYTF
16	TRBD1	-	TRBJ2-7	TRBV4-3	TGCGCCAGCAGCCAAGCCGGGGACAGGAACTACTACGAGCAGTACTTC	CASSQAGDRNYYEQYF
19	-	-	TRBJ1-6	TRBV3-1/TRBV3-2	TGTGCCAGCAGCCAAGATTTCGGCCACGCAAACCGGAATAATTCACCCCTCCACTTT	CASSQDFGHANRNNSPLHF
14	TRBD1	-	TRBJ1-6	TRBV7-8	TGTGCCACCTCGACAGGGTGGGATAATTCACCCCTCCACTTT	CATSTGWDNSPLHF
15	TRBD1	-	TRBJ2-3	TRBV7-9	TGTGCCAGCAGCTTAGCGACAGGGATCACAGATACGCAGTATTTT	CASSLATGITDTQYF
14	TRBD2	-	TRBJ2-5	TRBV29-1	TGCAGCGGGCAAGCGGGGGGGACGGGGGAGACCCAGTACTTC	CSGQAGGTGETQYF
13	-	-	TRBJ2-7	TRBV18	TGTGCCAGCTCACCGGGCCTCCTCGACGAGCAGTACTTC	CASSPGLLDEQYF
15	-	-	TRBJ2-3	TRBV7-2	TGTGCCAGCAGCTGGAGAGGGGGATTCACAGATACGCAGTATTTT	CASSWRGGFTDTQYF
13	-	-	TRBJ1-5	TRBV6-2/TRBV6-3	TGTGCCAGCAGTTACGCGGGATATCAGCCCCAGCATTTT	CASSYAGYQPQHF